This T cell receptor beta chain was sequenced in a study of human T cells and chemical hapten exposure. Looking at the study overall: Sensitization employed 2% DPC on about 2 cm by about 2 cm of upper inner arm skin. Study-wide results and caveats: Controls had significantly fewer large CDR3 similarity clusters than were formed by expanded TCRs.

This CDR3 contains 16 residues. V was shortened by 1 base and J by 3 bases, with 16 bases between the two germline ends. Germline loops: CDR1 SGHRS, CDR2 YFSETQ. Time point indicated: pre-sensitization, week 0. The sample's treatment: therapeutic diphenylcyclopropenone sensitization with weekly scalp DPC. Investigators collected blood before applying each patch test. With regard to this clonotype: Its antigen is currently unknown.

Library construction involved attaching unique molecular identifiers to individual cDNA molecules, which allowed quantitative, reproducible TCR counting. A single record per CDR3 protein comes from TCRdb applying MiXCR to the RACE reads. Here the sample spans approximately 180,000 distinct CDR3 sequences, roughly 30% being singletons. The sample consisted of whole blood, taken in connection with sensitization to the hapten diphenylcyclopropenone (DPC). The clonotype was recovered from a woman aged 25 to 39 with alopecia areata. Some clones in this sample may be carry-over from other donors' samples. V and J are TRBV5-1 and TRBJ1-1, with D possibly being TRBD1 (5 bases). This CDR3 is CASSLSRSGVDTEAFF. The DNA of the CDR3 is TGCGCCAGCAGCTTGTCTCGTTCGGGGGTCGACACTGAAGCTTTCTTT.